The T cell receptor beta chain under discussion was sequenced for a study of blood T cell repertoires in COVID-19. Trimming removed 5 bases from V and 4 bases from J; junction bases left unmatched: 6. This CDR3 region has 13 residues. Germline lookup yields CDR1 GTSNPN and CDR2 SVGIG (reference sequence). Profiling relied on immunoSEQ multiplex PCR, and the TCRdb table lists in-frame clones only, not all of them. The repertoire holds about 310,000 clones, approximately 87% seen once, with roughly 7.1% in the top ten. Specimen: peripheral blood. This rearrangement joins TRBV30 to TRBJ2-7, with 9 bases aligning to TRBD1. This clonotype was obtained from a woman aged 45-60 years who had recovered from COVID-19. This chain's CDR3 is CAWSGTGLYEQYF. The CDR3, as DNA: TGTGCCTGGTCCGGGACAGGGCTATACGAGCAGTACTTC.